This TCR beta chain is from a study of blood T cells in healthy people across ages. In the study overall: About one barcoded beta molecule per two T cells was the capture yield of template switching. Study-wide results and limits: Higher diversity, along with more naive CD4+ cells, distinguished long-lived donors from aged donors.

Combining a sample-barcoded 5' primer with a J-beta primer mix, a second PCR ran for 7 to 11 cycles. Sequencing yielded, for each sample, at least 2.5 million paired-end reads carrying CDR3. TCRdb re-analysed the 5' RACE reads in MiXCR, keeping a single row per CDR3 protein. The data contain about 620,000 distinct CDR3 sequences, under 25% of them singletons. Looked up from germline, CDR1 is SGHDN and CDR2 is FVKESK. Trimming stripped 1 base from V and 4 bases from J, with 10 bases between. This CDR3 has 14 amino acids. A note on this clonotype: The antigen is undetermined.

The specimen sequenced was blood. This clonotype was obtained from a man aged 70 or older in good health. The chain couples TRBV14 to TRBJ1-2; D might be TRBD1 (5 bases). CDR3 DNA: TGTGCCAGCAGCCAAGCGGGGACTGGCTATGGCTACACCTTC. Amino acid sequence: CASSQAGTGYGYTF.